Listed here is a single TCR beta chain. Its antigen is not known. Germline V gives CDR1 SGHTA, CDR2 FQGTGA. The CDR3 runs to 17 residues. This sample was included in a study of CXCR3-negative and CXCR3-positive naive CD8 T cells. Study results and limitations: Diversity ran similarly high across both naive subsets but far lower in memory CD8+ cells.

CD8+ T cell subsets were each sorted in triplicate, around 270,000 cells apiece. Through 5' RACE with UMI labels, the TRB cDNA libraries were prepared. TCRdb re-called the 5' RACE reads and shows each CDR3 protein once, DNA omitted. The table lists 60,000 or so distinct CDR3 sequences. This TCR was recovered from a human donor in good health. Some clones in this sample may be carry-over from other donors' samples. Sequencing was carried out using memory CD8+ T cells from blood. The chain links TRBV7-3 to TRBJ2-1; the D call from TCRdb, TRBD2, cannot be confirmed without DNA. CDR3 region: CASSLIVSRGDYNEQFF.